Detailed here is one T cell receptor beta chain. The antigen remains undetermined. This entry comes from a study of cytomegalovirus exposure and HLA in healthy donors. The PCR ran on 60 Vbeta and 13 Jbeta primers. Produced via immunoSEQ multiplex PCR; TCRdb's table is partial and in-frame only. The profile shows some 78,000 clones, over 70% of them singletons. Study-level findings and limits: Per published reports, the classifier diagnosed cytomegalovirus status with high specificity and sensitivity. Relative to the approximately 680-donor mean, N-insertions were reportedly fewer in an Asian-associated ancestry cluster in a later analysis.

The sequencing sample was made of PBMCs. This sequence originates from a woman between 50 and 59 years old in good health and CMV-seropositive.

Here the CDR3 DNA reads TGTGCCAGCAGTCCCCTGGGGGGAGAGACCCAGTACTTC. Translation: CASSPLGGETQYF. The chain couples TRBV27 to TRBJ2-5; D possibly corresponds to TRBD2 (6 bases). The germline gives CDR1 MNHEY, CDR2 SMNVEV (reference sequence). This CDR3 has 13 amino acids. Trimming took 5 bases from V and 4 from J, leaving 11 bases between them.